Below, 26 T cell receptor beta chains from the same sample are listed, as sequenced in a study of blood T cell repertoires in COVID-19. Clones were read by immunoSEQ multiplex PCR, and TCRdb kept only the in-frame ones, dropping some. The sample yields hundreds of thousands of clones, around 90% seen once. Sample: peripheral blood. These receptor sequences come from a woman aged 30 to 39 with acute or convalescent COVID-19.

V and J are TRBV5-4 and TRBJ2-5, with D possibly TRBD1 on 5 matching bases. The CDR3 is 14 residues long. The V end lost 4 bases, the J end lost 5 bases, and 15 bases lay between the germline ends. Germline V gene data show CDR1 as SGHNT and CDR2 as YYREEE (reference sequence). CDR3 nucleotides: TGTGCCAGCAGCGTCAGGGTTCAGGCGGAGACCCAGTACTTC. Encoded protein: CASSVRVQAETQYF.

V and J are TRBV4-3 and TRBJ2-2; the D gene is possibly TRBD1 (6 bases). Germline V gene sequence: CDR1 LGHNA, CDR2 YSLEER. This CDR3 region has 14 residues. Trimming shortened V by 2 bases and J by 6 bases, and 10 bases separated the two germline ends. CDR3 sequence (DNA): TGCGCCAGCAGCCAAATCTCAGGGGCCGGGGAGCTGTTTTTT. This gives the protein CASSQISGAGELFF.

The rearrangement links TRBV5-1 to TRBJ2-1, with 7 bases lining up with TRBD2. This CDR3 is 15 amino acids long. V was clipped by 4 bases and J by 9 bases; unmatched bases: 13. Germline V gives CDR1 SGHRS, CDR2 YFSETQ. In DNA, the CDR3 is TGCGCCAGCAGCCCGACTCCGAGGGAGGGCCGTGAGCAGTTCTTC. This gives the protein CASSPTPREGREQFF. Full variable domain (outside the CDR3, taken from reference TRBV5-1 and TRBJ2-1): KAGVTQTPRYLIKTRGQQVTLSCSPISGHRSVSWYQQTPGQGLQFLFEYFSETQRNKGNFPGRFSGRQFSNSRSEMNVSTLELGDSALYLCASSPTPREGREQFFGPGTRLTVL.

J is TRBJ1-1 and V is TRBV6-6, with D maybe TRBD1 (5 bases). The CDR3 sequence is 13 residues long. Germline V CDR1 and CDR2: MNHNY, SVGAGI (reference sequence). Between the trimmed V and J ends, which lost 11 bases and 3 bases, there was a span of 16 bases. Here the CDR3 reads CAGRGDGDTEAFF. The CDR3 DNA follows: TGTGCCGGGCGGGGGGATGGGGACACTGAAGCTTTCTTT.

The rearrangement uses TRBV7-9 and TRBJ1-4; D is uncertain. The germline gives CDR1 SEHNR, CDR2 FQNEAQ (reference sequence). V lost 4 bases, J lost 12 bases, and 9 bases lay in between. The CDR3 is 11 amino acids. Here the CDR3 reads CASSSGWELFF. In DNA form, the CDR3 reads TGTGCCAGCAGCTCCGGGTGGGAACTGTTTTTT. The full variable domain, in which reference TRBV7-9 and TRBJ1-4 provide the parts outside the CDR3, is DTGVSQNPRHKITKRGQNVTFRCDPISEHNRLYWYRQTLGQGPEFLTYFQNEAQLEKSRLLSDRFSAERPKGSFSTLEIQRTEQGDSAMYLCASSSGWELFFGSGTQLSVL.

This clone was recorded only once. The chain employs TRBV6-5 and TRBJ2-1; weak D call: TRBD2 (5 bases). This CDR3 is 14 amino acids long. The germline V gene encodes CDR1 MNHEY and CDR2 SVGAGI. V was shortened by 6 bases and J by 5 bases, with 14 bases between the two germline ends. The CDR3 protein is CASRAVALNNEQFF. CDR3 nucleotide sequence: TGTGCCAGCAGAGCGGTCGCGTTAAACAATGAGCAGTTCTTC.

V is TRBV5-1 and J is TRBJ2-5; tentatively, D is TRBD2 (6 bases). V was trimmed by 4 bases and J by 5 bases, leaving 15 bases between them. Germline V gene lookup returns CDR1 SGHRS and CDR2 YFSETQ. This CDR3 is 14 amino acids long. The CDR3 coding sequence is TGCGCCAGCAGCGGAGGGACGTTGAGGGAGACCCAGTACTTC. It translates to CASSGGTLRETQYF.

This chain links TRBV29-1 with TRBJ2-7; D uncertain. Germline V gene data show CDR1 as SQVTM and CDR2 as ANQGSEA. V was clipped by 4 bases and J by 2 bases, with 9 bases between them. There are 12 residues in the CDR3. The chain's CDR3 is CSVGATPYEQYF. The CDR3 coding sequence is TGCAGCGTTGGGGCAACCCCCTACGAGCAGTACTTC.

V gene TRBV7-2 combines with J gene TRBJ2-7, with a weak D call TRBD2 (5 bases). Germline CDR1 is SGHTA and CDR2 is FQGNSA. V was pared by 5 bases and J by 7 bases, with 18 bases between. The length of the CDR3 is 14 residues. The CDR3 loop is CASSPRLATGEQYF. For the CDR3, the DNA is TGTGCCAGCAGCCCGCGTCTGGCAACGGGGGAGCAGTACTTC. The whole variable domain, remainder taken from reference TRBV7-2 and TRBJ2-7, is GAGVSQSPSNKVTEKGKDVELRCDPISGHTALYWYRQSLGQGLEFLIYFQGNSAPDKSGLPSDRFSAERTGGSVSTLTIQRTQQEDSAVYLCASSPRLATGEQYFGPGTRLTVT.

V is TRBV27 and J is TRBJ1-6; D possibly corresponds to TRBD1 (5 bases). Trimming took off 4 bases at V and 6 bases at J, with 13 bases between the two ends. Germline values: CDR1 MNHEY, CDR2 SMNVEV (reference sequence). The CDR3 spans 15 residues. This chain's CDR3 is CASSSPGLGNSPLHF. Written as DNA, the CDR3 is TGTGCCAGCAGTTCTCCGGGACTGGGTAATTCACCCCTCCACTTT.

CDR3 coding DNA: TGTGCCTGGACCACAGGGTTGTGGGAAAAACTGTTTTTT. Translation gives CAWTTGLWEKLFF. V is TRBV30 and J is TRBJ1-4; D is perhaps TRBD1 (6 bases). The V and J ends lost 4 bases and 8 bases respectively, with 14 bases between them. Germline V CDR1 and CDR2: GTSNPN, SVGIG (reference sequence). This CDR3 is 13 amino acids long. The variable domain in full, completed from reference TRBV30 and TRBJ1-4, reads SQTIHQWPATLVQPVGSPLSLECTVEGTSNPNLYWYRQAAGRGLQLLFYSVGIGQISSEVPQNLSASRPQDRQFILSSKKLLLSDSGFYLCAWTTGLWEKLFFGSGTQLSVL.

The chain employs TRBV7-2 and TRBJ1-5; D call uncertain. Trimming took 1 base from V and 4 from J, leaving 5 bases between them. Germline CDR1 and CDR2: SGHTA and FQGNSA. The CDR3 has 13 amino acids. CDR3 DNA: TGTGCCAGCAGCTTAGTTTCGAATCAGCCCCAGCATTTT. Protein product: CASSLVSNQPQHF.

This rearrangement joins TRBV29-1 to TRBJ2-5; perhaps TRBD2 as D (5 bases). The V and J ends lost 4 bases and 2 bases respectively, with 14 bases between them. CDR1 and CDR2 from the germline V gene are SQVTM and ANQGSEA. The CDR3 extends over 14 amino acids. CDR3 coding DNA: TGCAGCGTTGTAGGTGCTAGCCAACAAGAGACCCAGTACTTC. Protein product: CSVVGASQQETQYF.

The rearrangement joins TRBV5-1 to TRBJ2-2; 7 nucleotides match TRBD2. Germline assignment: CDR1 SGHRS and CDR2 YFSETQ. The CDR3 is 16 amino acids. V gave up 1 base and J gave up 2 bases; unmatched junction bases: 5. The CDR3 region has the DNA TGCGCCAGCAGCTTGTCGGCTAGCGGAAACACCGGGGAGCTGTTTTTT. Translating gives CASSLSASGNTGELFF.

The chain combines TRBV27 with TRBJ2-3; 7 bases match TRBD1. Germline V gene lookup returns CDR1 MNHEY and CDR2 SMNVEV (reference sequence). J was trimmed by 2 bases and V by 4 bases; bases with no gene match: 6. The CDR3 is made up of 15 amino acids. CDR3 in DNA: TGTGCCAGCAGTTCCACGGGACAGTACACAGATACGCAGTATTTT. As protein: CASSSTGQYTDTQYF.

This chain joins TRBV10-3 and TRBJ1-5, with 7 bases identical to TRBD1. Germline lookup yields CDR1 ENHRY and CDR2 SYGVKD. Germline trimming cut 5 bases from V and 2 bases from J; bases unmatched to any gene: 3. This CDR3 has 14 amino acids. The CDR3 loop is CAISNDRGNQPQHF. The CDR3 region has the DNA TGTGCCATCAGTAATGACAGGGGCAATCAGCCCCAGCATTTT.

The chain uses TRBV4-1 and TRBJ2-2, with 8 nucleotides matching TRBD2. The CDR3 extends over 16 amino acids. The V segment lost 8 bases and the J segment 7 bases; nucleotides outside the gene matches: 15. Germline V gives CDR1 MGHRA, CDR2 YSYEKL. This CDR3 reads CASHLYPGLVNGELFF. The CDR3 nucleotides read TGCGCCAGCCACCTCTACCCGGGACTAGTGAACGGGGAGCTGTTTTTT.

This clone is a singleton in its sample. The chain joins TRBV6-5 to TRBJ2-7; D uncertain. This CDR3 has 10 residues. From germline, CDR1 is MNHEY and CDR2 SVGAGI. Trimming stripped 6 bases from V and 6 bases from J, with 6 bases between. The CDR3 is CASSHPEQYF. In DNA form, the CDR3 reads TGTGCCAGCAGCCATCCCGAGCAGTACTTC.

In its sample, this clone was seen once. V and J are TRBV5-4 and TRBJ2-7, with 8 nucleotides matching TRBD2. The V gene end was trimmed by 3 bases and the J gene end by 6 bases; junction bases not matched to a gene: 11. Germline V gives CDR1 SGHNT, CDR2 YYREEE (reference sequence). This CDR3 contains 15 residues. For the CDR3, the DNA is TGTGCCAGCAGCTCGGGGGGGGAGCGAGGGCTCGAGCAGTACTTC. This codes for CASSSGGERGLEQYF.

The chain is built from TRBV5-1 and TRBJ2-7; possible D gene TRBD1, 5 bases. The germline gives CDR1 SGHRS, CDR2 YFSETQ. The CDR3 length is 14 residues. The germline V and J ends were trimmed by 3 bases and 5 bases, with 15 bases remaining between them. CDR3 residues: CASSSLQGFHEQYF. Here the CDR3 DNA reads TGCGCCAGCAGCTCCCTTCAGGGTTTCCACGAGCAGTACTTC.

This clone has a single count. This rearrangement joins TRBV7-9 to TRBJ1-6, with D uncertain. CDR1 SEHNR and CDR2 FQNEAQ come from the germline V gene (reference sequence). CDR3 length: 14 amino acids. V was shortened by 7 bases and J by 5 bases, with 12 bases between the two germline ends. The CDR3 coding sequence is TGTGCCAGCAAGTCGGAGATCGATAATTCACCCCTCCACTTT. It is translated as CASKSEIDNSPLHF.

The genes are TRBV7-3 and TRBJ2-3, with 8 positions matching TRBD2. Unmatched junction bases numbered 6, after V lost 7 bases and J lost 0 bases. This CDR3 has 15 amino acids. Germline V gives CDR1 SGHTA, CDR2 FQGTGA. The DNA of the CDR3 is TGTGCCAGCACCTCTAGCGGGCTGAGCACAGATACGCAGTATTTT. This translates into CASTSSGLSTDTQYF.

For the CDR3, the DNA is TGCAGCGTTTTTACCCCGGGACATCTCACAGATACGCAGTATTTT. Translating it yields CSVFTPGHLTDTQYF. The rearrangement uses TRBV29-1 and TRBJ2-3; TRBD1 is a possible D gene (6 bases). Between the trimmed V and J ends, which lost 5 bases and 2 bases, there was a span of 17 bases. From germline, CDR1 is SQVTM and CDR2 ANQGSEA. This CDR3 is built from 15 residues.

The CDR3 DNA reads TGTGCCAGCAGTGAAGCTCGACAGGGGGCAGTCACTGAAGCTTTCTTT. This translates into CASSEARQGAVTEAFF. The V gene is TRBV2, the J gene TRBJ1-1; 10 bases align to TRBD1. The CDR3 spans 16 residues. V was pared by 0 bases and J by 4 bases, with 5 bases of the junction left unmatched. Germline CDR1 SNHLY, CDR2 FYNNEI.

The chain carries TRBV28 and TRBJ2-7, with 7 bases fitting TRBD2. The CDR3 consists of 16 residues. V lost 3 bases to trimming and J lost 3 bases; unmatched junction nucleotides: 11. CDR1 and CDR2 from the germline V gene are MDHEN and SYDVKM. The CDR3 is CASSLPSGKPHYEQYF. The CDR3 DNA sequence: TGTGCCAGCAGTTTGCCTAGCGGCAAACCCCACTACGAGCAGTACTTC.

The chain links TRBV7-9 to TRBJ2-4, with D maybe TRBD1 (5 bases). The CDR3 spans 16 residues. With 0 bases removed from V and 0 bases from J, the gap between germline ends came to 9 bases. Per germline, CDR1 SEHNR and CDR2 FQNEAQ (reference sequence). This CDR3 reads CASSLAIQGAKNIQYF. Here the CDR3 DNA reads TGTGCCAGCAGCTTAGCCATCCAGGGAGCCAAAAACATTCAGTACTTC.